This entry lists 19 T cell receptor beta chains sequenced from one sample in a study of vaccination effects on CD4 cells after COVID-19. Peptide-pool stimulation followed by sequencing identified expanded antigen-specific CD4+ clonotypes in the ViraFEST assay. Upon completion of around eleven days in culture, CD4+ T cells were isolated. PCR showed that the person got SARS-CoV-2 infection at some point between March and December 2020. Profiling relied on immunoSEQ multiplex PCR, and the TCRdb table lists in-frame clones only, not all of them. Seen here are tens of thousands of clones, around 78% observed once, and the top ten hold 30% to 40%. Antigens of these TCRs are unknown. The source material was CD4+ T cells from PBMCs cultured with a peptide pool, sampled before COVID-19 vaccination. The origin of the receptors is a human donor who had a prior SARS-CoV-2 infection.

The V call is TRBV6-6, the J call TRBJ1-4; the D gene is possibly TRBD1 (6 bases). CDR1 is MNHNY, CDR2 SVGAGI, per germline (reference sequence). The V and J ends lost 2 bases and 2 bases respectively, with 12 bases between them. The CDR3 has 16 amino acids. The CDR3 coding sequence is TGTGCCAGCAGTTACCCGGACAGTCGCACTAATGAAAAACTGTTTTTT. Amino acid sequence: CASSYPDSRTNEKLFF.

CDR3 in DNA: TGTGCCTGGACGCCCGGACCGGGACATCATTACACCTTC. This translates into CAWTPGPGHHYTF. J is TRBJ1-2 and V is TRBV30; maybe TRBD1 (6 bases). V shed 4 bases and J shed 11 bases, with 20 bases lying between them. CDR1 is GTSNPN, CDR2 SVGIG, per germline (reference sequence). This CDR3 region has 13 residues.

The sample holds a few counts of this clone. The V call is TRBV7-9, the J call TRBJ2-1; possibly TRBD2 for D (7 bases). The CDR3 covers 17 residues. Germline lookup yields CDR1 SEHNR and CDR2 FQNEAQ (reference sequence). Deletions cut 8 bases from V and 0 bases from J, with 20 bases between. In DNA, the CDR3 is TGTGCCAGCGGGCACCCCCGGGGGGCGAGCTCCTACAATGAGCAGTTCTTC. Translating it yields CASGHPRGASSYNEQFF. Supplemented by reference TRBV7-9 and TRBJ2-1, the full variable domain reads DTGVSQNPRHKITKRGQNVTFRCDPISEHNRLYWYRQTLGQGPEFLTYFQNEAQLEKSRLLSDRFSAERPKGSFSTLEIQRTEQGDSAMYLCASGHPRGASSYNEQFFGPGTRLTVL.

The chain uses TRBV5-4 and TRBJ2-3; 7 bases line up with TRBD2. Germline V gene data show CDR1 as SGHNT and CDR2 as YYREEE (reference sequence). This CDR3 is built from 15 residues. With 2 bases clipped from V and 4 bases from J, the junction kept 7 bases outside the gene matches. The CDR3 nucleotides read TGTGCCAGCAGCTTACCGGGAGGTCGGGCAGATACGCAGTATTTT. Translated: CASSLPGGRADTQYF.

V usage is TRBV6-5 and J usage is TRBJ1-6, with TRBD1 identical over 8 bases. The germline V gene encodes CDR1 MNHEY and CDR2 SVGAGI. This CDR3 comprises 15 residues. V gave up 0 bases and J gave up 6 bases; unmatched junction bases: 1. CDR3 DNA sequence: TGTGCCAGCAGTTACTCGGACAGGGCTAATTCACCCCTCCACTTT. Residues: CASSYSDRANSPLHF.

The chain employs TRBV20-1 and TRBJ2-5; maybe TRBD1 (5 bases). The V and J ends lost 3 bases and 5 bases respectively, with 13 bases between them. CDR1 and CDR2 (germline): DFQATT, SNEGSKA (reference sequence). The length of the CDR3 is 13 residues. CDR3 sequence (DNA): TGCAGTGCTAGTGAGAGGCCAGGGGAGACCCAGTACTTC. Encoded protein: CSASERPGETQYF.

This clone showed up just a few times. V gene TRBV2 combines with J gene TRBJ2-3, with D tentatively TRBD1 (6 bases). CDR3 length: 15 amino acids. The ends were cut back, 7 bases at V and 3 bases at J, with 17 bases in the middle. Germline assignment: CDR1 SNHLY and CDR2 FYNNEI. The DNA for the CDR3 is TGTGCCAGCATCCTCCTGGGGCAGGGGACAGATACGCAGTATTTT. It codes for CASILLGQGTDTQYF.

The chain joins TRBV11-2 to TRBJ2-3, with 7 bases matching TRBD1. The CDR3 has 14 residues. CDR1 and CDR2 (germline): SGHAT, FQNNGV. Germline trimming cut 5 bases from V and 5 bases from J; bases unmatched to any gene: 7. CDR3 in amino acids: CASSREGAQDTQYF. The CDR3, as DNA: TGTGCCAGCAGCCGAGAGGGGGCACAAGATACGCAGTATTTT.

This chain joins TRBV19 and TRBJ2-1, with 10 bases aligning to TRBD2. Germline V gene sequence: CDR1 LNHDA, CDR2 SQIVND (reference sequence). Trimming at V came to 2 bases and at J to 7 bases, leaving 5 bases not matched to a gene. The CDR3 sequence is 15 residues long. The CDR3 DNA sequence: TGTGCCAGTAGTATATATAGCGGGAGGCTAAATGAGCAGTTCTTC. It codes for CASSIYSGRLNEQFF.

V is TRBV7-8 and J is TRBJ2-7; D call uncertain. V lost 4 bases and J lost 4, with 8 bases in between. This CDR3 contains 12 residues. Germline assignment: CDR1 SGHVS and CDR2 FQNEAQ. The CDR3 sequence is CASSSIRYEQYF. The CDR3 bases are TGTGCCAGCAGCTCAATTAGATACGAGCAGTACTTC.

This rearrangement joins TRBV19 to TRBJ1-2; no firm D call. The V gene's germline CDR1 is LNHDA and CDR2 SQIVND (reference sequence). This CDR3 region has 13 residues. The ends were cut back, 5 bases at V and 0 bases at J, with 7 bases in the middle. CDR3 residues: CASSYRANYGYTF. Written as DNA, the CDR3 is TGTGCCAGTAGTTACCGGGCTAACTATGGCTACACCTTC.

The J gene is TRBJ2-6, the V gene TRBV6-2 or TRBV6-3, with a weak D call TRBD1 (6 bases). Trimming stripped 2 bases from V and 2 bases from J, with 10 bases between. This CDR3 comprises 16 residues. Germline V gene data show CDR1 as MNHEY and CDR2 as SVGEGT. The CDR3, as DNA: TGTGCCAGCAGTTACACTAACAGGGCTGGGGCCAACGTCCTGACTTTC. It translates to CASSYTNRAGANVLTF.

CDR3 sequence reads: CASSPPGSLAKNIQYF. The DNA for the CDR3 is TGTGCCAGCTCACCACCGGGCAGCCTAGCCAAAAACATTCAGTACTTC. The rearrangement joins TRBV18 to TRBJ2-4; D unresolved. The CDR3 length is 16 residues. The germline gives CDR1 KGHSH, CDR2 LQKENI. Trimming cost V 0 bases and J 0 bases, with 9 bases left between them.

The CDR3 region is CASRRHGGNEPQHF. The CDR3 nucleotides are TGTGCCAGCAGACGACACGGGGGGAACGAGCCCCAGCATTTT. The rearrangement links TRBV6-5 to TRBJ1-5; possibly TRBD1 for D (5 bases). Germline V gives CDR1 MNHEY, CDR2 SVGAGI. V lost 6 bases to trimming and J lost 8 bases, with 17 bases between them. The CDR3 extends over 14 amino acids.

About this clone: Since the CDR3 does not end with the conserved phenylalanine or tryptophan, this likely comes from a read error. Because the CDR3's place on the DNA is in doubt, the DNA is left out and the CDR3 is given as listed by TCRdb. This chain links TRBV5-6 with TRBJ2-7; TRBD1 is the table's D call and was not checked against the DNA. The CDR3 is 12 residues long, ends included. Germline CDR1 is SGHDT and CDR2 is YYEEEE. The CDR3 reads CASSFIGGQGVH.

Of note for this clone: One end of the junction is discordant with germline, which a read error may explain. The chain carries TRBV5-8 and TRBJ1-4; D might be TRBD1 (6 bases). Germline-derived CDR1 and CDR2 are SGHTS and YDEGEE. The CDR3 covers 13 residues. DNA for the CDR3: TGTGCCAGCAGGGTCCGAGGGGGGCTGGGTAAGATTTTT. It specifies CASRVRGGLGKIF. Filled out from reference TRBV5-8 and TRBJ1-4, the complete variable domain reads EAGVTQSPTHLIKTRGQQATLRCSPISGHTSVYWYQQALGLGLQFLLWYDEGEERNRGNFPPRFSGRQFPNYSSELNVNALELEDSALYLCASRVRGGLGKIFGSGTQLSVL.

The V and J genes are TRBV7-9 and TRBJ1-1; tentative D call: TRBD1 (5 bases). Germline V CDR1 and CDR2: SEHNR, FQNEAQ (reference sequence). V lost 5 bases to trimming and J lost 3 bases, with 10 bases between them. This CDR3 contains 13 residues. CDR3 in amino acids: CASSRAGDTEAFF. In DNA, the CDR3 is TGTGCCAGCAGCCGGGCGGGGGACACTGAAGCTTTCTTT.

The rearrangement joins TRBV4-1 to TRBJ2-2, with D perhaps matching TRBD1 (5 bases). V was shortened by 4 bases and J by 4 bases, with 13 bases between the two germline ends. In germline, CDR1 is MGHRA, CDR2 YSYEKL. The CDR3 totals 15 residues. The CDR3 loop reads CASSPSLTVTGELFF. The CDR3 nucleotides read TGCGCCAGCAGCCCCTCCTTGACAGTCACCGGGGAGCTGTTTTTT.

This clone was observed a few times. V usage is TRBV12-5 and J usage is TRBJ1-3; 7 bases agree with TRBD1. The CDR3 extends over 19 amino acids. V dropped 2 bases and J dropped 0; count of bases not matched to a gene: 13. Per the germline V gene, CDR1 is LGHNT and CDR2 is FRNRAP. CDR3 residues: CASGLITVRQGGSGNTIYF. DNA for the CDR3: TGTGCTAGTGGTTTGATTACTGTCCGGCAGGGGGGCTCTGGAAACACCATATATTTT.